These 29 T cell receptor beta chains originate from one sample sequenced in a study of blood T cell repertoires in COVID-19. Profiling relied on immunoSEQ multiplex PCR, and the TCRdb table lists in-frame clones only, not all of them. The sample holds under 300,000 clones; about 90% are singletons and the top ten take 3% to 4%. Source material: PBMCs or T cells enriched from blood (not recorded which). Every receptor here comes from a woman aged 40 to 50 with acute COVID-19.

This chain links TRBV10-3 with TRBJ1-2; weak D call: TRBD1 (5 bases). Trimming left V 4 bases short and J 8 bases short, with 11 bases between. CDR3 length: 12 residues. Germline CDR1 and CDR2: ENHRY and SYGVKD. CDR3 region: CAISGQGGGYTF. The CDR3 DNA reads TGTGCCATCAGTGGTCAGGGTGGAGGCTACACCTTC.

The chain couples TRBV7-9 to TRBJ2-6; TRBD2 aligns across 13 bases. Germline V gene sequence: CDR1 SEHNR, CDR2 FQNEAQ (reference sequence). This CDR3 spans 18 amino acids. V dropped 5 bases and J dropped 0; count of bases not matched to a gene: 4. CDR3 DNA sequence: TGTGCCAGCAGCGCTACTAGCGGGAGGGCCTCTGGGGCCAACGTCCTGACTTTC. Protein sequence: CASSATSGRASGANVLTF.

This clone came up once. V gene TRBV11-2 combines with J gene TRBJ2-5, with TRBD2 as a possible D gene (5 bases). The CDR3 runs 16 residues. Germline loops: CDR1 SGHAT, CDR2 FQNNGV. Trimming took off 1 base at V and 5 bases at J, with 17 bases between the two ends. CDR3 sequence reads: CASSLVSGMRYETQYF. In DNA, the CDR3 is TGTGCCAGCAGCTTAGTTTCGGGGATGCGGTATGAGACCCAGTACTTC.

This clone appeared once. The rearrangement joins TRBV4-1 to TRBJ2-7; possibly TRBD2 for D (6 bases). There are 15 residues in the CDR3. Trimming cost V 1 base and J 3 bases, with 13 bases left between them. Germline V gene data show CDR1 as MGHRA and CDR2 as YSYEKL. Here the CDR3 DNA reads TGCGCCAGCAGCCAAGGCGGGACTGGGGTCTACGAGCAGTACTTC. Its translation is CASSQGGTGVYEQYF.

This clone was recorded only once. This chain joins TRBV14 and TRBJ2-3; 14 nucleotides line up with TRBD2. V was clipped by 6 bases and J by 6 bases; unmatched bases: 5. Per the germline V gene, CDR1 is SGHDN and CDR2 is FVKESK. This CDR3 contains 15 residues. The CDR3 nucleotides are TGTGCCAGCAGGACTAGCGGGAGGGGTTTGGATACGCAGTATTTT. Its translation: CASRTSGRGLDTQYF.

This clone was detected only a few times. The rearrangement uses TRBV9 and TRBJ2-1, with TRBD2 identical over 9 bases. V lost 0 bases and J lost 9; bases outside the gene matches: 7. This CDR3 has 15 residues. CDR1 is SGDLS and CDR2 is YYNGEE in the germline V gene. The CDR3 spells CASSVEGGRGSEQFF. The CDR3, as DNA: TGTGCCAGCAGCGTAGAAGGCGGGAGGGGGAGTGAGCAGTTCTTC.

The chain combines TRBV6-5 with TRBJ2-2; 13 bases are a match to TRBD2. The junction had 5 bases not matched to a gene; V was cut back by 6 bases and J by 4 bases. Germline V lookup: CDR1 MNHEY, CDR2 SVGAGI. This CDR3 has 16 residues. The CDR3 spells CASSYGTSGTTGELFF. In DNA, the CDR3 is TGTGCCAGCAGCTACGGGACTAGCGGGACCACCGGGGAGCTGTTTTTT.

The chain is built from TRBV28 and TRBJ1-5, with D tentatively TRBD1 (6 bases). The CDR3 contains 12 residues. CDR1 and CDR2 (germline): MDHEN, SYDVKM. Trimming pared 11 bases from V and 4 bases from J, leaving 12 bases between. The CDR3 region is CAGTTLNQPQHF. CDR3 bases: TGTGCCGGGACAACCCTAAATCAGCCCCAGCATTTT.

The chain carries TRBV5-1 and TRBJ2-1; TRBD1 matches at 9 bases. This CDR3 region has 16 residues. CDR1 is SGHRS, CDR2 YFSETQ, per germline. Trimming at V came to 3 bases and at J to 0 bases, leaving 4 bases not matched to a gene. As DNA, the CDR3 is TGCGCCAGCAGCTCACAGGGGGCTTACTCCTACAATGAGCAGTTCTTC. Translation: CASSSQGAYSYNEQFF.

The V gene is TRBV11-3, the J gene TRBJ2-2, with D possibly TRBD1 on 5 matching bases. Germline CDR1 and CDR2: SGHNT and YENEEA. With 6 bases removed from V and 3 bases from J, the gap between germline ends came to 23 bases. This CDR3 contains 18 residues. In nucleotides, the CDR3 is TGTGCCAGCAGTTCTGATTTGGTATCATGGGGCCACACCGGGGAGCTGTTTTTT. It codes for CASSSDLVSWGHTGELFF. Drawing the rest from reference TRBV11-3 and TRBJ2-2, the complete variable domain is EAGVVQSPRYKIIEKKQPVAFWCNPISGHNTLYWYLQNLGQGPELLIRYENEEAVDDSQLPKDRFSAERLKGVDSTLKIQPAELGDSAVYLCASSSDLVSWGHTGELFFGEGSRLTVL.

The chain is built from TRBV19 and TRBJ1-2; TRBD1 agrees at 9 bases. There are 15 residues in the CDR3. CDR1 is LNHDA and CDR2 is SQIVND in the germline V gene (reference sequence). V lost 4 bases and J lost 2; bases outside the gene matches: 5. The CDR3 here is CASSSGQGKNYGYTF. CDR3 nucleotides: TGTGCCAGTAGTAGCGGACAGGGGAAAAACTATGGCTACACCTTC.

This chain joins TRBV7-2 and TRBJ2-3, with 8 nucleotides matching TRBD2. Germline V gene data show CDR1 as SGHTA and CDR2 as FQGNSA. The CDR3 extends over 15 amino acids. Trimming took 6 bases from V and 3 from J; bases not matched to a gene: 8. The CDR3: CASRPPGLGTDTQYF. CDR3 in DNA: TGTGCCAGCAGACCCCCGGGACTAGGGACAGATACGCAGTATTTT.

The chain recombines TRBV18 with TRBJ2-1; 8 bases fit TRBD2. The CDR3 has 16 amino acids. V was pared by 1 base and J by 4 bases, with 6 bases of the junction left unmatched. In germline, CDR1 is KGHSH, CDR2 LQKENI. CDR3 coding DNA: TGTGCCAGCTCACCACGGTCGGGAGGGCCTTACAATGAGCAGTTCTTC. The encoded protein is CASSPRSGGPYNEQFF.

The J gene is TRBJ2-1, the V gene TRBV27; 10 positions agree with TRBD2. The germline V gene encodes CDR1 MNHEY and CDR2 SMNVEV (reference sequence). The CDR3 consists of 16 residues. The V segment lost 5 bases and the J segment 2 bases; nucleotides outside the gene matches: 6. The CDR3 loop is CASSSGLAETYNEQFF. The CDR3 nucleotides are TGTGCCAGCAGTAGCGGACTAGCGGAGACCTACAATGAGCAGTTCTTC.

This clone was seen just once. The gene calls are TRBV6-5 and TRBJ2-1; possibly TRBD2 for D (6 bases). This CDR3 has 14 amino acids. CDR1 and CDR2 from the germline V gene are MNHEY and SVGAGI. V dropped 4 bases and J dropped 0 bases, with 7 bases sitting between them. CDR3 residues: CASSFGSSYNEQFF. The CDR3 DNA reads TGTGCCAGCAGTTTCGGGAGCTCCTACAATGAGCAGTTCTTC.

The chain carries TRBV7-9 and TRBJ1-6, with 9 bases that match TRBD1. CDR1 SEHNR and CDR2 FQNEAQ come from the germline V gene (reference sequence). The V segment lost 1 base and the J segment 10 bases; nucleotides outside the gene matches: 8. The CDR3 spans 16 residues. CDR3 in amino acids: CASSLVWTGDRSPLHF. The CDR3 DNA is TGTGCCAGCAGCTTAGTGTGGACAGGGGACAGATCACCCCTCCACTTT.

The chain recombines TRBV5-8 with TRBJ2-3, with D unclear. The CDR3 loop spans 13 amino acids. V dropped 4 bases and J dropped 1 base, with 7 bases sitting between them. Germline CDR1 and CDR2: SGHTS and YDEGEE. CDR3 sequence: CASSRSGTDTQYF. DNA for the CDR3: TGTGCCAGCAGCAGATCAGGCACAGATACGCAGTATTTT.

Here the CDR3 reads CATARGGNTIYF. The CDR3 coding sequence is TGTGCCACTGCCCGGGGTGGAAACACCATATATTTT. This chain connects TRBV27 to TRBJ1-3; D uncertain. V gave up 10 bases and J gave up 3 bases, with 10 bases separating them. Germline values: CDR1 MNHEY, CDR2 SMNVEV (reference sequence). The CDR3 consists of 12 residues.

The chain is built from TRBV10-3 and TRBJ2-1; D remains unclear. The CDR3 spans 14 residues. In germline, CDR1 is ENHRY, CDR2 SYGVKD. The V and J ends lost 0 bases and 9 bases respectively, with 12 bases between them. The CDR3 nucleotides read TGTGCCATCAGTGAGTCCCAACTTGCTGGTGAGCAGTTCTTC. Protein sequence: CAISESQLAGEQFF.

CDR3 nucleotide sequence: TGTGCCAGCAGCTTAGGGACCGGGAGGGCCCCCTACGAGCAGTACTTC. This codes for CASSLGTGRAPYEQYF. The chain uses TRBV11-3 and TRBJ2-7, with 8 nucleotides matching TRBD2. V was clipped by 1 base and J by 2 bases; unmatched bases: 7. This CDR3 region has 16 residues. The germline V gene encodes CDR1 SGHNT and CDR2 YENEEA.

The genes are TRBV14 and TRBJ1-4, with D hard to call. Germline CDR1 reads SGHDN; CDR2 reads FVKESK. The V gene lost 4 bases and the J gene lost 5 bases, with 26 bases spanning the gap. The CDR3 totals 19 residues. The CDR3 region is CASSPTTVYYNRFNEKLFF. The CDR3 region has the DNA TGTGCCAGCAGCCCGACAACAGTTTATTACAACCGATTCAATGAAAAACTGTTTTTT.

In its sample, this clone was seen a few times. The chain couples TRBV7-2 to TRBJ2-2; tentatively, D is TRBD2 (6 bases). Germline assignment: CDR1 SGHTA and CDR2 FQGNSA. The CDR3 runs 15 residues. V was trimmed by 3 bases and J by 1 base, leaving 9 bases between them. CDR3 in DNA: TGTGCCAGCAGCTTGGCTAGCGAGAACACCGGGGAGCTGTTTTTT. Translated: CASSLASENTGELFF. The full variable domain, with the rest looked up from reference TRBV7-2 and TRBJ2-2, is GAGVSQSPSNKVTEKGKDVELRCDPISGHTALYWYRQSLGQGLEFLIYFQGNSAPDKSGLPSDRFSAERTGGSVSTLTIQRTQQEDSAVYLCASSLASENTGELFFGEGSRLTVL.

The chain couples TRBV5-4 to TRBJ2-3; tentatively, D is TRBD2 (6 bases). The V gene lost 3 bases and the J gene lost 1 base, with 15 bases spanning the gap. The germline CDR1 and CDR2 sequences are SGHNT and YYREEE (reference sequence). The CDR3 has 16 residues. CDR3 nucleotides: TGTGCCAGCAGCTACCCGGCGGGGCGGGGCACAGATACGCAGTATTTT. Amino acids: CASSYPAGRGTDTQYF.

The V gene is TRBV19, the J gene TRBJ1-4; 9 bases align to TRBD1. The CDR3 loop spans 14 amino acids. Trimming removed 6 bases from V and 7 bases from J; junction bases left unmatched: 6. Per germline, CDR1 LNHDA and CDR2 SQIVND (reference sequence). Here the CDR3 DNA reads TGTGCCAGTAGCCCCACAGGGGGCGCTGAAAAACTGTTTTTT. This gives the protein CASSPTGGAEKLFF.

The chain has TRBV20-1 and TRBJ2-7, with D possibly TRBD2 on 6 matching bases. The CDR3 loop spans 13 amino acids. Germline V CDR1 and CDR2: DFQATT, SNEGSKA (reference sequence). V was trimmed by 4 bases and J by 2 bases, leaving 12 bases between them. DNA of the CDR3: TGCAGTGCTATTGATAGCGGTCCCTACGAGCAGTACTTC. Translation: CSAIDSGPYEQYF.

The genes are TRBV6-5 and TRBJ1-1, with a possible D match to TRBD1 (6 bases). Germline CDR1 is MNHEY and CDR2 is SVGAGI. CDR3 length: 14 residues. V gave up 5 bases and J gave up 5 bases, with 15 bases separating them. This CDR3 is CASSLRGASTEAFF. CDR3 bases: TGTGCCAGCAGTCTCCGGGGGGCAAGTACTGAAGCTTTCTTT.

This clone was picked up one time. This chain uses TRBV7-9 with TRBJ2-6, with no clear D. The CDR3 has 16 amino acids. V lost 5 bases, J lost 0 bases, and 11 bases lay in between. CDR1 and CDR2 (germline): SEHNR, FQNEAQ (reference sequence). DNA for the CDR3: TGTGCCAGCAGCCCTAGTACGTTCTCTGGGGCCAACGTCCTGACTTTC. Its translation: CASSPSTFSGANVLTF.

The rearrangement links TRBV4-1 to TRBJ1-1; the match to TRBD1 covers 9 bases. Trimming took 3 bases from V and 10 from J; bases not matched to a gene: 9. Germline V gene lookup returns CDR1 MGHRA and CDR2 YSYEKL. This CDR3 spans 14 amino acids. The CDR3 is CASSHPGTGLVAFF. The CDR3 DNA is TGCGCCAGCAGCCATCCCGGGACAGGGTTAGTAGCTTTCTTT.

The genes are TRBV5-4 and TRBJ2-7, with 13 nucleotides matching TRBD2. This CDR3 is built from 17 residues. Germline assignment: CDR1 SGHNT and CDR2 YYREEE (reference sequence). Trimming at V came to 0 bases and at J to 2 bases, leaving 5 bases not matched to a gene. This CDR3 is CASSLGTSGSRAYEQYF. The CDR3 DNA reads TGTGCCAGCAGCTTGGGGACTAGCGGGAGTCGCGCCTACGAGCAGTACTTC. The whole variable domain, filled in from reference TRBV5-4 and TRBJ2-7, reads ETGVTQSPTHLIKTRGQQVTLRCSSQSGHNTVSWYQQALGQGPQFIFQYYREEENGRGNFPPRFSGLQFPNYSSELNVNALELDDSALYLCASSLGTSGSRAYEQYFGPGTRLTVT.